The 17 T cell receptor beta chains listed next were all sequenced from one sample in a study of blood T cell repertoires in COVID-19. TCRdb's copy holds only in-frame clones and misses some; the assay was immunoSEQ multiplex PCR. In the table there are some 200,000 clones, 80% to 90% of which are singletons. Sequencing input: peripheral blood. Receptors originate from a woman older than 75 with acute or convalescent COVID-19.

The chain couples TRBV18 to TRBJ2-2; no firm D call. V was cut by 1 base and J by 6 bases, with 9 bases left in between. This CDR3 contains 14 residues. CDR1 and CDR2 (germline): KGHSH, LQKENI. The CDR3 bases are TGTGCCAGCTCACCACTTGGTCTAGCCGGGGAGCTGTTTTTT. Its protein product is CASSPLGLAGELFF. Looking up the rest from reference TRBV18 and TRBJ2-2 gives the full variable domain: NAGVMQNPRHLVRRRGQEARLRCSPMKGHSHVYWYRQLPEEGLKFMVYLQKENIIDESGMPKERFSAEFPKEGPSILRIQQVVRGDSAAYFCASSPLGLAGELFFGEGSRLTVL.

The V and J genes are TRBV19 and TRBJ1-2; D uncertain. The CDR3 consists of 15 residues. Germline CDR1 reads LNHDA; CDR2 reads SQIVND (reference sequence). V lost 5 bases and J lost 5, with 18 bases in between. The CDR3 nucleotides read TGTGCCAGTAGTTCAACAGCTATCGGTCGGTATGGCTACACCTTC. Protein: CASSSTAIGRYGYTF.

This chain uses TRBV7-3 with TRBJ1-1; D possibly corresponds to TRBD1 (6 bases). The V and J ends lost 5 bases and 1 base respectively, with 8 bases between them. Germline-derived CDR1 and CDR2 are SGHTA and FQGTGA. The CDR3 sequence is 13 residues long. The CDR3: CASSATGNTEAFF. CDR3 bases: TGTGCCAGCAGCGCGACAGGGAACACTGAAGCTTTCTTT.

The chain recombines TRBV28 with TRBJ1-2; D remains unclear. The V end was cut by 4 bases, the J end by 4 bases, with 7 bases between. CDR1 is MDHEN, CDR2 SYDVKM, per germline. CDR3 length: 12 amino acids. CDR3 sequence reads: CASSSLSYGYTF. The CDR3 nucleotides read TGTGCCAGCAGTTCCCTCAGCTATGGCTACACCTTC.

This rearrangement joins TRBV5-4 to TRBJ1-4; D gene unclear. Germline CDR1 reads SGHNT; CDR2 reads YYREEE (reference sequence). The CDR3 spans 14 residues. Trimming pared 0 bases from V and 4 bases from J, leaving 7 bases between. CDR3 sequence reads: CASSLEGVNEKLFF. CDR3 sequence (DNA): TGTGCCAGCAGCTTGGAGGGAGTTAATGAAAAACTGTTTTTT.

The chain couples TRBV5-8 to TRBJ1-4; perhaps TRBD1 as D (5 bases). The V gene lost 0 bases and the J gene lost 3 bases, with 9 bases spanning the gap. The CDR3 extends over 15 amino acids. Germline values: CDR1 SGHTS, CDR2 YDEGEE. CDR3 sequence reads: CASSLVRGANEKLFF. CDR3 coding DNA: TGTGCCAGCAGCTTGGTTAGGGGCGCTAATGAAAAACTGTTTTTT. Based on the CDR3 plus reference TRBV5-8 and TRBJ1-4, the full variable domain is EAGVTQSPTHLIKTRGQQATLRCSPISGHTSVYWYQQALGLGLQFLLWYDEGEERNRGNFPPRFSGRQFPNYSSELNVNALELEDSALYLCASSLVRGANEKLFFGSGTQLSVL.

The chain has TRBV9 and TRBJ2-1; TRBD2 is a possible D gene (5 bases). The CDR3 is 15 amino acids. The V gene's germline CDR1 is SGDLS and CDR2 YYNGEE. V lost 1 base and J 2 bases, leaving 10 bases between the germline ends. For the CDR3, the DNA is TGTGCCAGCAGCGTAACTAGTACCCCCTACAATGAGCAGTTCTTC. As protein: CASSVTSTPYNEQFF.

The chain combines TRBV30 with TRBJ1-1; D possibly corresponds to TRBD1 (5 bases). Germline CDR1 GTSNPN, CDR2 SVGIG (reference sequence). The CDR3 sequence is 12 residues long. V was trimmed by 3 bases and J by 1 base, leaving 6 bases between them. CDR3 region: CAWRGGNTEAFF. DNA of the CDR3: TGTGCCTGGAGGGGGGGGAACACTGAAGCTTTCTTT.

This clone was observed a handful of times. This sequence joins TRBV23-1 and TRBJ1-2, with D possibly matching TRBD1 (6 bases). TRBV23-1 is an open reading frame whose function is uncertain. The CDR3 spans 16 residues. The V gene lost 2 bases and the J gene lost 2 bases, with 15 bases spanning the gap. DNA for the CDR3: TGCGCCAGCAGTCAACTCCCCCAGGGGCCCAACTATGGCTACACCTTC. Translation: CASSQLPQGPNYGYTF.

The chain uses TRBV11-2 and TRBJ1-3; 7 positions match TRBD1. From germline, CDR1 is SGHAT and CDR2 FQNNGV. The trim removed 6 bases at V and 3 bases at J, leaving 5 bases unmatched. This CDR3 has 14 amino acids. This CDR3 is CASSIGTDGNTIYF. The CDR3 DNA reads TGTGCCAGCAGTATTGGGACAGATGGAAACACCATATATTTT.

The chain has TRBV5-1 and TRBJ2-1, with D maybe TRBD1 (6 bases). Between the trimmed V and J ends, which lost 0 bases and 6 bases, there was a span of 13 bases. This CDR3 contains 15 residues. Germline CDR1 SGHRS, CDR2 YFSETQ. The CDR3 is CASSLDRVPFNEQFF. The CDR3 DNA reads TGCGCCAGCAGCTTGGACAGGGTCCCATTCAATGAGCAGTTCTTC. Full variable domain (remainder filled in from reference TRBV5-1 and TRBJ2-1): KAGVTQTPRYLIKTRGQQVTLSCSPISGHRSVSWYQQTPGQGLQFLFEYFSETQRNKGNFPGRFSGRQFSNSRSEMNVSTLELGDSALYLCASSLDRVPFNEQFFGPGTRLTVL.

The rearrangement uses TRBV4-1 and TRBJ1-5, with D perhaps matching TRBD1 (5 bases). This CDR3 is built from 13 residues. CDR1 and CDR2 (germline): MGHRA, YSYEKL. Trimming took off 0 bases at V and 8 bases at J, with 8 bases between the two ends. DNA for the CDR3: TGCGCCAGCAGCCAAGATCCGGGGGAGCCCCAGCATTTT. It codes for CASSQDPGEPQHF.

The gene calls are TRBV18 and TRBJ1-1; no definite D call. Trimming shortened V by 2 bases and J by 7 bases, and 11 bases separated the two germline ends. The CDR3 loop spans 13 amino acids. CDR1 is KGHSH and CDR2 is LQKENI in the germline V gene. The CDR3 DNA sequence: TGTGCCAGCTCACCAGGGCACACCGATGAAGCTTTCTTT. Translated, it gives CASSPGHTDEAFF. The variable domain in full, completed from reference TRBV18 and TRBJ1-1, reads NAGVMQNPRHLVRRRGQEARLRCSPMKGHSHVYWYRQLPEEGLKFMVYLQKENIIDESGMPKERFSAEFPKEGPSILRIQQVVRGDSAAYFCASSPGHTDEAFFGQGTRLTVV.

This clone was seen at least ten times. An end of the junction does not agree with germline; a read error may underlie this. The rearrangement links TRBV18 to TRBJ1-1; 8 bases are shared with TRBD1. The germline gives CDR1 KGHSH, CDR2 LQKENI. This CDR3 is built from 16 residues. In nucleotides, the CDR3 is TGTGCCAGCTCCCCACGGACAGGGTACATGAACACTGAAGCTTTCTTT. Protein sequence: CASSPRTGYMNTEAFF. Full variable domain (remainder filled in from reference TRBV18 and TRBJ1-1): NAGVMQNPRHLVRRRGQEARLRCSPMKGHSHVYWYRQLPEEGLKFMVYLQKENIIDESGMPKERFSAEFPKEGPSILRIQQVVRGDSAAYFCASSPRTGYMNTEAFFGQGTRLTVV.

V and J are TRBV28 and TRBJ2-1; D possibly corresponds to TRBD2 (5 bases). Germline CDR1 reads MDHEN; CDR2 reads SYDVKM. This CDR3 contains 16 residues. Trimming took 4 bases from V and 5 from J, leaving 18 bases between them. The CDR3 reads CASSSPASGKDNEQFF. The CDR3 region has the DNA TGTGCCAGCAGTTCTCCAGCCAGCGGAAAGGACAATGAGCAGTTCTTC.

The gene calls are TRBV18 and TRBJ2-7, with a possible D match to TRBD1 (6 bases). The CDR3 is 13 amino acids. The V gene lost 4 bases and the J gene lost 6 bases, with 13 bases spanning the gap. Germline CDR1 and CDR2: KGHSH and LQKENI. The CDR3 DNA is TGTGCCAGCTCACTGACAGGTTTCCGCGAGCAGTACTTC. Translating it yields CASSLTGFREQYF.

The chain joins TRBV7-2 to TRBJ1-3; 8 positions agree with TRBD1. CDR1 is SGHTA and CDR2 is FQGNSA in the germline V gene. Unmatched junction bases numbered 2, after V lost 3 bases and J lost 4 bases. The CDR3 contains 14 residues. CDR3 protein: CASSLTGDGNTIYF. The CDR3, as DNA: TGTGCCAGCAGCTTGACAGGGGACGGAAACACCATATATTTT.